A selection of T cell receptor beta chains follows, all from one sample in a study of shared clonotypes between healthy human individuals. Method: immunoSEQ multiplex PCR; TCRdb's copy keeps in-frame clones and lacks some. The repertoire has about 2,200,000 clones, 85% to 95% of them found once; the top ten carry around 1.7%. The sequencing input was naive CD8+ T cells from PBMCs. Receptors originate from a man aged 18 to 29 in good health. Some clones in this sample may be carry-over from other donors' samples. The CDR3 runs from the conserved cysteine through the conserved F or W. D genes are given only for firm matches. Where a row states a size, it is once, few, many or the class of an expanded clone; other rows omit it.

size	length	D	V	J	CDR3	DNA
.	14	TRBD2	TRBV27	TRBJ2-5	CASSPGTSGRARYF	TGTGCCAGCAGTCCTGGGACTAGCGGGAGGGCCCGATACTTC
.	15	TRBD1	TRBV25-1	TRBJ2-7	CASSEPGTGFYEQYF	TGTGCCAGCAGTGAGCCCGGGACAGGGTTCTACGAGCAGTACTTC
.	15	.	TRBV6-6	TRBJ2-1	CASNHMAGVYNEQFF	TGTGCCAGCAACCATATGGCGGGCGTCTACAATGAGCAGTTCTTC
.	14	.	TRBV11-2	TRBJ2-3	CASSLAGLEDTQYF	TGTGCCAGCAGCTTGGCGGGATTGGAAGATACGCAGTATTTT
.	15	.	TRBV7-9	TRBJ2-3	CASSPPGRPTDTQYF	TGTGCCAGCAGCCCACCTGGGCGGCCCACAGATACGCAGTATTTT
.	16	.	TRBV6-6	TRBJ2-1	CASSLRGGFGADEQFF	TGTGCCAGCAGCCTCCGGGGAGGCTTCGGGGCGGATGAGCAGTTCTTC
.	16	TRBD2	TRBV7-2	TRBJ2-1	CASSLKTSGPYNEQFF	TGTGCCAGCAGCCTTAAGACTAGCGGACCCTACAATGAGCAGTTCTTC
.	15	.	TRBV28	TRBJ1-6	CASSPRGSYNSPLHF	TGTGCCAGCAGTCCACGGGGGTCCTATAATTCACCCCTCCACTTT
.	15	.	TRBV25-1	TRBJ1-4	CASSEYRALNEKLFF	TGTGCCAGCAGTGAATACAGAGCCCTTAATGAAAAACTGTTTTTT
.	14	.	TRBV2	TRBJ1-1	CASSESGVSTEAFF	TGTGCCAGCAGTGAATCAGGGGTGAGCACTGAAGCTTTCTTT
.	16	TRBD1	TRBV28	TRBJ1-1	CASSFGAGGMNSEAFF	TGTGCCAGCAGTTTTGGGGCAGGGGGAATGAATTCTGAAGCTTTCTTT
.	14	TRBD1	TRBV29-1	TRBJ1-2	CSVADRVENYGYTF	TGCAGCGTAGCGGACAGGGTGGAAAACTATGGCTACACCTTC
.	13	.	TRBV7-9	TRBJ2-5	CASQDRYQETQYF	TGTGCCAGCCAAGACAGGTACCAAGAGACCCAGTACTTC
.	15	TRBD1	TRBV9	TRBJ2-5	CASSVDRGLSETQYF	TGTGCCAGCAGCGTAGACAGGGGGTTGTCGGAGACCCAGTACTTC
few	12	.	TRBV2	TRBJ1-2	CASSRAEDGYTF	TGTGCCAGCAGCCGGGCCGAGGATGGCTACACCTTC
.	12	.	TRBV29-1	TRBJ2-7	CSVEGDGYEQYF	TGCAGCGTTGAGGGGGATGGCTACGAGCAGTACTTC
.	13	.	TRBV7-9	TRBJ1-1	CASSPLGSPEAFF	TGTGCCAGCAGCCCTCTCGGGAGTCCTGAAGCTTTCTTT
.	13	.	TRBV27	TRBJ1-1	CASSALPNTEAFF	TGTGCCAGCAGTGCTCTCCCGAACACTGAAGCTTTCTTT
.	15	.	TRBV27	TRBJ2-7	CASSLAGRNNREQYF	TGTGCCAGCAGTTTAGCGGGACGTAATAACCGGGAGCAGTACTTC
.	15	.	TRBV18	TRBJ1-5	CASSKGGASNQPQHF	TGTGCCAGCTCAAAAGGGGGGGCTAGCAATCAGCCCCAGCATTTT
.	15	.	TRBV4-2	TRBJ1-1	CASSQEIEVNTEAFF	TGTGCCAGCAGCCAAGAGATTGAGGTGAACACTGAAGCTTTCTTT
.	13	.	TRBV27	TRBJ2-2	CASSLGRAGELFF	TGTGCCAGCAGTTTAGGCAGGGCCGGGGAGCTGTTTTTT
.	14	TRBD2	TRBV27	TRBJ2-7	CASSLAGGIHEQYF	TGTGCCAGCAGTTTGGCGGGAGGGATCCACGAGCAGTACTTC
.	11	.	TRBV5-6	TRBJ2-3	CASSFGDTQYF	TGTGCCAGCAGCTTTGGTGATACGCAGTATTTT
.	15	.	TRBV5-1	TRBJ2-2	CASSFSRDNTGELFF	TGCGCCAGCAGCTTTTCCAGGGATAACACCGGGGAGCTGTTTTTT
.	16	TRBD1	TRBV5-1	TRBJ2-1	CASSQTGGQVHNEQFF	TGCGCCAGCAGCCAGACAGGGGGCCAGGTACACAATGAGCAGTTCTTC
.	15	TRBD1	TRBV5-6	TRBJ1-2	CASSPAAGGPNGYTF	TGTGCCAGCAGCCCGGCGGCAGGGGGGCCCAATGGCTACACCTTC
.	16	TRBD2	TRBV10-3	TRBJ2-7	CAISESASGSSYEQYF	TGTGCCATCAGTGAGTCGGCTAGCGGGAGTTCCTACGAGCAGTACTTC
.	15	.	TRBV4-1	TRBJ1-1	CASSPRDISATEAFF	TGCGCCAGCAGCCCTCGAGACATCTCCGCCACTGAAGCTTTCTTT
.	15	TRBD2	TRBV11-2	TRBJ2-7	CASSLEVSGSYEQYF	TGTGCCAGCAGCTTAGAGGTTAGCGGGAGCTACGAGCAGTACTTC
.	16	TRBD1	TRBV6-5	TRBJ2-3	CASSYWGDRDPLGQYF	TGTGCCAGCAGTTACTGGGGGGACAGGGACCCTCTAGGGCAGTATTTT
.	16	TRBD2	TRBV4-3	TRBJ2-1	CASSPAWASGHNEQFF	TGCGCCAGCAGCCCGGCATGGGCTAGCGGGCACAATGAGCAGTTCTTC
once	14	.	TRBV27	TRBJ2-7	CASSFGGSSYEQYF	TGTGCCAGCAGTTTTGGCGGCAGCTCCTACGAGCAGTACTTC
.	15	.	TRBV12-2	TRBJ2-5	CASRLTGTPGGTQYF	TGTGCAAGTCGCTTAACCGGGACACCGGGGGGGACCCAGTACTTC
.	14	.	TRBV28	TRBJ2-7	CASSTRDGPYEQYF	TGTGCCAGCAGCACCCGGGACGGTCCCTACGAGCAGTACTTC
.	13	.	TRBV28	TRBJ2-7	CASSFRHPYEQYF	TGTGCCAGCAGTTTCCGACACCCCTACGAGCAGTACTTC
.	16	.	TRBV19	TRBJ2-2	CASSPRGVLYTGELFF	TGTGCCAGTAGTCCTCGGGGAGTGCTGTACACCGGGGAGCTGTTTTTT